One sample yielded the 5 T cell receptor beta chains listed below, sequenced in a study of patients and donors after allogeneic stem cell transplantation (dated by TCRdb to about 2020). Library prep was done by RT-PCR. TCRdb records NextSeq 550 as the sequencer. TCRdb ran its own pipeline on the public reads, namely fastp trimming at Q25 and MiXCR clone calling, and kept in-frame beta chains. Rows are unified per CDR3 protein, each entry keeping the most common DNA and genes. The sample table contains about a million distinct CDR3 sequences; only one count was recorded for approximately 18% of them. In total, the top ten clones hold around 6% of the sample. Sequencing input: blood, either unsorted or a sorted T cell fraction (not recorded which). These receptors were collected from a human donor who was either an allogeneic HSCT recipient or a stem cell or donor lymphocyte infusion donor (not recorded which). It is not recorded whose cells these are; they may come from a transplant donor.

This clonotype was seen many times. The chain joins TRBV7-9 to TRBJ2-7; D gene ambiguous. The CDR3 covers 14 residues. Germline CDR1 reads SEHNR; CDR2 reads FQNEAQ (reference sequence). Trimming removed 1 base from V and 2 bases from J, with 9 bases in between. The CDR3 region is CASSLGAKTYEQYF. CDR3 coding DNA: TGTGCCAGCAGCTTAGGGGCCAAAACCTACGAGCAGTACTTC. Full variable domain (remainder filled in from reference TRBV7-9 and TRBJ2-7): DTGVSQNPRHKITKRGQNVTFRCDPISEHNRLYWYRQTLGQGPEFLTYFQNEAQLEKSRLLSDRFSAERPKGSFSTLEIQRTEQGDSAMYLCASSLGAKTYEQYFGPGTRLTVT.

This clonotype was seen a few times. The chain is built from TRBV20-1 and TRBJ2-2; the match to TRBD2 covers 8 bases. V trimming: 0 bases; J trimming: 7 bases; junction bases outside the gene matches: 7. The germline V gene has CDR1 DFQATT and CDR2 SNEGSKA (reference sequence). The CDR3 runs to 15 residues. CDR3 nucleotide sequence: TGCAGTGCTAGAGATCGGCTAGCGGGCGGCGGGGAGCTGTTTTTT. It encodes CSARDRLAGGGELFF.

A few counts support this clonotype. This chain joins TRBV5-1 and TRBJ2-1; D unclear. The CDR3 sequence is 15 residues long. Per the germline V gene, CDR1 is SGHRS and CDR2 is YFSETQ. Trimming stripped 2 bases from V and 1 base from J, with 10 bases between. In nucleotides, the CDR3 is TGCGCCAGCAGCTTTCGGACGGATTCCTACAATGAGCAGTTCTTC. This codes for CASSFRTDSYNEQFF.

This clonotype was seen only a few times. The chain carries TRBV11-2 and TRBJ2-2; D ambiguous. The CDR3 totals 17 residues. Germline V gives CDR1 SGHAT, CDR2 FQNNGV. V lost 3 bases and J 0 bases, leaving 14 bases between the germline ends. CDR3 region: CASSFPTFAPNTGELFF. Written as DNA, the CDR3 is TGTGCCAGCAGCTTTCCGACCTTCGCTCCGAACACCGGGGAGCTGTTTTTT.

In this sample, this clonotype turned up a few times. V gene TRBV11-3 combines with J gene TRBJ1-3; the D is unclear. The V end lost 5 bases, the J end lost 3 bases, and 11 bases lay between the germline ends. Germline V gene sequence: CDR1 SGHNT, CDR2 YENEEA. The CDR3 spans 14 residues. The DNA for the CDR3 is TGTGCCAGCAGCCCCCTGAAGAGTGGAAACACCATATATTTT. Translated: CASSPLKSGNTIYF.